Listed below are T cell receptor beta chains from one sample, sequenced in a study. TCRdb re-called the 5' RACE reads through MiXCR, storing one row per CDR3 protein. Here the sample spans roughly 58,000 distinct CDR3 sequences, roughly 20% being singletons. What was sequenced was tumor-infiltrating Tregs sorted from the breast tumor. These receptors originate from a female donor with breast cancer. The CDR3 runs from the conserved cysteine through the conserved F or W. A D gene is named only where the DNA matches it firmly.

j_call | v_call | d_call | cdr3_aa
TRBJ2-7 | TRBV2 | NA | CATNAMGYEQYF
TRBJ2-3 | TRBV15 | NA | CATTRALQTDTQYF
TRBJ2-5 | TRBV28 | TRBD2 | CASSPGLAGSETQYF
TRBJ1-2 | TRBV13 | TRBD1 | CASSRTGYSYGYTF
TRBJ2-2 | TRBV4-1 | NA | CASSPSRWERGTGELFF
TRBJ2-7 | TRBV12-3/TRBV12-4 | NA | CASNVQGDREQYF
TRBJ1-2 | TRBV7-2 | NA | CASSSGDRFSVNYGYTF
TRBJ1-2 | TRBV7-9 | TRBD1 | CASRSMGQSYGYTF
TRBJ1-6 | TRBV20-1 | NA | CSARDSNSYNSPLHF
TRBJ1-5 | TRBV7-2 | TRBD1 | CASSLEGQGASSQHF
TRBJ1-1 | TRBV29-1 | NA | CSVGVTWTEAFF
TRBJ1-2 | TRBV29-1 | NA | CSVDGGPLANYGYTF
TRBJ1-6 | TRBV9 | TRBD1 | CASSVATGDYNSPLHF
TRBJ1-1 | TRBV4-2 | NA | CASSQDSAGNTEAFF
TRBJ2-2 | TRBV7-3 | NA | CASSLNPGPTTGELFF
TRBJ1-5 | TRBV28 | NA | CAISGLNQPQHF
TRBJ2-3 | TRBV4-1 | NA | CASSQEVAQYF
TRBJ2-7 | TRBV5-1 | TRBD1 | CASSPTLGTAFQGEQYF
TRBJ2-5 | TRBV2 | NA | CASSISVQETQYF
TRBJ2-5 | TRBV5-1 | TRBD1 | CASSVGQWGETQYF
TRBJ2-6 | TRBV7-2 | NA | CASSLGHSGANVLTF
TRBJ1-5 | TRBV18 | NA | CASSLQTVVQPQHF
TRBJ1-6 | TRBV12-3/TRBV12-4 | TRBD1 | CASSRSGGGNSPLHF
TRBJ2-2 | TRBV4-2 | NA | CASSQAQNTGELFF
TRBJ2-7 | TRBV7-2 | NA | CASRSTGLGEQYF
TRBJ2-1 | TRBV2 | NA | CASSEAGVNEQFF
TRBJ2-1 | TRBV5-1 | NA | CASSFPPPGGRSSYNEQFF
TRBJ1-1 | TRBV25-1 | NA | CASSDLKRGGTEAFF
TRBJ1-1 | TRBV5-1 | NA | CASSSTGRSNTEAFF
TRBJ2-7 | TRBV29-1 | TRBD1 | CSAMDRVGSYEQYF
TRBJ2-7 | TRBV5-1 | NA | CASIRGAYEQYF
TRBJ2-2 | TRBV24-1 | TRBD2 | CATEGGLAGPNTGELFF
TRBJ2-6 | TRBV20-1 | NA | CSASPGANVLTF
TRBJ1-2 | TRBV6-5 | NA | CASSPSPGLGGYTF
TRBJ1-5 | TRBV28 | TRBD1 | CASSSARGLDQPQHF
TRBJ1-2 | TRBV5-1 | NA | CASSPTGGEYGYTF
TRBJ2-7 | TRBV5-1 | NA | CASSLTQGYSYEQYF